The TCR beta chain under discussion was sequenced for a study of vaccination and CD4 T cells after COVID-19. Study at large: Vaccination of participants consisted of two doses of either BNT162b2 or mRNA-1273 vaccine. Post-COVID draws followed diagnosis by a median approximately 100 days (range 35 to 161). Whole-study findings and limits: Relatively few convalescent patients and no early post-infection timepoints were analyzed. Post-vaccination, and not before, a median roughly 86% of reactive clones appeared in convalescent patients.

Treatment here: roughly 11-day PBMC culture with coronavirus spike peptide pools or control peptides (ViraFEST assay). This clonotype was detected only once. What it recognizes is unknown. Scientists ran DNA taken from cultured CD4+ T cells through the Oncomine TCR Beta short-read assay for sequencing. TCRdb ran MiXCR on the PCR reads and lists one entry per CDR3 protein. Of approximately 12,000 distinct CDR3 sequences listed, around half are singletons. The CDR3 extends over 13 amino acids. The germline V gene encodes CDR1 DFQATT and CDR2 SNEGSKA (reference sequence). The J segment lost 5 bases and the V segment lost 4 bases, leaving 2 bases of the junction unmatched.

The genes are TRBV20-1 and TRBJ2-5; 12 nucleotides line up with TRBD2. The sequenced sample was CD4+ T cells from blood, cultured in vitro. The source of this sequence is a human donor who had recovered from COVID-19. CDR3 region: CSATLAGGETQYF. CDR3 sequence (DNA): TGCAGTGCTACACTAGCGGGGGGCGAGACCCAGTACTTC.